This TCR beta chain was observed in a study of T cells in Graves' hyperthyroidism and ophthalmopathy. This clonotype was counted at least ten times. RNA transcripts served as the template for amplifying TCR beta CDR3 regions. First-round RT-PCR with HTBI primers amplified the TCR CDR3 region. MiXCR, applied by TCRdb to the multiplex PCR reads, yields one record per CDR3 protein. The data contain about 350,000 distinct CDR3 sequences, more than 11% of them seen just once; the ten biggest clones take up just under 25%. The sample consisted of blood. The receptor was derived from a woman in her 30s with Graves' hyperthyroidism.

The DNA for the CDR3 is TGTGCCACCAGCACATTAAACAGGGTCGCTGATCAGCCCCAGCATTTT. It yields the protein CATSTLNRVADQPQHF. V gene TRBV15 combines with J gene TRBJ1-5; tentatively, D is TRBD1 (6 bases). The V gene lost 4 bases and the J gene lost 5 bases, with 18 bases spanning the gap. This CDR3 contains 16 residues. The germline CDR1 and CDR2 sequences are LNHNV and YYDKDF (reference sequence).